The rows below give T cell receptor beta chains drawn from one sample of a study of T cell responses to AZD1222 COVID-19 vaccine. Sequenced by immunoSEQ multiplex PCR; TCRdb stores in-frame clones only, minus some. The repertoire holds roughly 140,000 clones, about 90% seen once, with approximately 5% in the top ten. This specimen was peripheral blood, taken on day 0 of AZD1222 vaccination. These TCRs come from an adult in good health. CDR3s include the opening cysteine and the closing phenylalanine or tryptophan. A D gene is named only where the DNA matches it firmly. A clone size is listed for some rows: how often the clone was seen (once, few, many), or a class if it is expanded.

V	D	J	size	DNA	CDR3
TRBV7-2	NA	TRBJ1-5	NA	TGTGCCAGCAGCCCCGGGGGGACCCATAGCAATCAGCCCCAGCATTTT	CASSPGGTHSNQPQHF
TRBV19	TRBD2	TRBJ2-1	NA	TGTGCCAGTAGTAGCCCGGGACTAGACCCCTACAATGAGCAGTTCTTC	CASSSPGLDPYNEQFF
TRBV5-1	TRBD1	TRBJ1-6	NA	TGCGCCAGCAGCTTGGGCACAGGGGGCAATTCACCCCTCCACTTT	CASSLGTGGNSPLHF
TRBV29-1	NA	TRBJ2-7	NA	TGCAGCGTTGAGGACGTAGACTACGAGCAGTACTTC	CSVEDVDYEQYF
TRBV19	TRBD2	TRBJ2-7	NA	TGTGCCAGTAGTATCCCACCGGGGACTAGCGGAGCCTACGAGCAGTACTTC	CASSIPPGTSGAYEQYF
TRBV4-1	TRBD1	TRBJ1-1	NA	TGCGCCAGCAGCCCCACTCAGGGGGTTGAAGCTTTCTTT	CASSPTQGVEAFF
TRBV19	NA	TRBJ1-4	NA	TGTGCCAGTAAATATATAGGGCGTGAAAAACTGTTTTTT	CASKYIGREKLFF
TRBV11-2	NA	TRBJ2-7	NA	TGTGCCAGCAGGCCCGGGACCTCGATTGGGGAGCAGTACTTC	CASRPGTSIGEQYF
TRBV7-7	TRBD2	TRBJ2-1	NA	TGTGCTAGCAGCCCACTTAATCGGCGGCGGGAGGGCCGGGGCTACAATGAGCAGTTCTTC	CASSPLNRRREGRGYNEQFF
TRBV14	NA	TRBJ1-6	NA	TGTGCCAGCAGCCAAGAATTAGGGGGTTCACCCCTCCACTTT	CASSQELGGSPLHF
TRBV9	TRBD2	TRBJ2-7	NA	TGTGCCAGCAGCGTCTTTAGCGGTTCCAGCGGGGGTGAGCAGTACTTC	CASSVFSGSSGGEQYF
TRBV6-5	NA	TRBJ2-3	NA	TGTGCCACCATCTCGAGGGTTTGGGATACGCAGTATTTT	CATISRVWDTQYF
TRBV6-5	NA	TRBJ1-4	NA	TGTGCCAGCAGTACCTCTGCAACTAATGAAAAACTGTTTTTT	CASSTSATNEKLFF
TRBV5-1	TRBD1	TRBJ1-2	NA	TGCGCCAGCAGCGTGACAGGGGTCGTTGACTATGGCTACACCTTC	CASSVTGVVDYGYTF
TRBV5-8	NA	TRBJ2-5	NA	TGTGCCAGCAGCTTCGCGGGGTTAGTGCAAGAGACCCAGTACTTC	CASSFAGLVQETQYF
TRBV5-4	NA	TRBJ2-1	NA	TGTGCCAGCAGCTTGGGGTCTAACGCGGGTGAGCAGTTCTTC	CASSLGSNAGEQFF
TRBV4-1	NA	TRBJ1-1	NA	TGCGCCAGCAGCCAAGTTTTGGGCCCCATGAACACTGAAGCTTTCTTT	CASSQVLGPMNTEAFF
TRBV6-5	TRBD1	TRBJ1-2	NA	TGTGCCAGCAGTCTCGGACAGGTCTATGGCTACACCTTC	CASSLGQVYGYTF
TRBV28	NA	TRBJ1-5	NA	TGTGCCAGCAGGAAAAGGGGGAAGGAAGGCAATCAGCCCCAGCATTTT	CASRKRGKEGNQPQHF
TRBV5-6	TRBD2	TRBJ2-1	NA	TGTGCCAGCAGCTTGGCCGGTCTAGCGGAAGATAATGAGCAGTTCTTC	CASSLAGLAEDNEQFF
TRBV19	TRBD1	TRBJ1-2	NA	TGTGCCAGTAGTATTGGGACAGGGCCCTTCTATGGCTACACCTTC	CASSIGTGPFYGYTF
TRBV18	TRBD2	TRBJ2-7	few	TGTGCCAGCTCACCACCGGGACTAGCGGGGAACTACGAGCAGTACTTC	CASSPPGLAGNYEQYF
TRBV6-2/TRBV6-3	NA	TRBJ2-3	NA	TGTGCCAGCAGCGCCCGGGGAGGAGATACGCAGTATTTT	CASSARGGDTQYF
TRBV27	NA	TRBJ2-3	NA	TGTGCCGTGGGTTTTTGGGGCGAACACCGCACAGATACGCAGTATTTT	CAVGFWGEHRTDTQYF
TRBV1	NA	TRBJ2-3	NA	TGCACCAGCAGCCGTGCGGTCACAGATACGCAGTATTTT	CTSSRAVTDTQYF
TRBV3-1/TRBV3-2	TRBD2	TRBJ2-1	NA	TGTGCCAGCAGCCAAGGCCTGGAGACTAGCGGGAGCGATGAGCAGTTCTTC	CASSQGLETSGSDEQFF
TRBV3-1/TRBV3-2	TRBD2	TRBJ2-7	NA	TGTGCCAGCAGCCAAGATCGGCTAGCGGGAGCCTACGAGCAGTACTTC	CASSQDRLAGAYEQYF
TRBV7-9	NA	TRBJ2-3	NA	TGTGCCAGCAGCCCGTGGGGGGCAGCTAGCACAGATACGCAGTATTTT	CASSPWGAASTDTQYF
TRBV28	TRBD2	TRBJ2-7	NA	TGTGCCAGCAGTTTCCCTTATCGGACTAGCGGGAGGGGGTACGAGCAGTACTTC	CASSFPYRTSGRGYEQYF
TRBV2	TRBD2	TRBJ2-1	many	TGTGCCACAGGACTAGCGTCCTACAATGAGCAGTTCTTC	CATGLASYNEQFF
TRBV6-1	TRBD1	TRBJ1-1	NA	TGTGCCAGCAGTGAAGGGGGAGGGACAGGGCCGAACACTGAAGCTTTCTTT	CASSEGGGTGPNTEAFF
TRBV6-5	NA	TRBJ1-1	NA	TGTGCCAGCAGTTTCCAAGGGGGGAACACTGAAGCTTTCTTT	CASSFQGGNTEAFF
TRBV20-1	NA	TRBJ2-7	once	TGCAGCTGGGGGTACGAGCAGTACTTC	CSWGYEQYF
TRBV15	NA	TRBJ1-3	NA	TGTGCCACCAGCTCCAGCAACACCATATATTTT	CATSSSNTIYF
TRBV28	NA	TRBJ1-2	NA	TGTGCCAGCAGATCAAAGGGACACCTTAACTATGGCTACACCTTC	CASRSKGHLNYGYTF
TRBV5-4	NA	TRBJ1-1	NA	TGTGCCAGCAGCTTGGACAACACTGAAGCTTTCTTT	CASSLDNTEAFF
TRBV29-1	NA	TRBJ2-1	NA	TGCAGCGGTAAACGACCAGGGTCCAATGAGCAGTTCTTC	CSGKRPGSNEQFF
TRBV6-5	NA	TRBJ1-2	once	TGTGCCAGCAATAGGGAGAGGCGCTACACCTTC	CASNRERRYTF
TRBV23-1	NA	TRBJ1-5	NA	TGCGCCAGCAGTCCAGGGTTCGCCAATCAGCCCCAGCATTTT	CASSPGFANQPQHF
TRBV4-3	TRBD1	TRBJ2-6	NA	TGCGCCAGCAGCCAAGAGTGGCAGGGGGCGCGAGGGGCCAACGTCCTGACTTTC	CASSQEWQGARGANVLTF
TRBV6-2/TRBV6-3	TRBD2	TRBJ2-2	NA	TGTGCCAGCAGTTACAGCGGGACCCGAAACACCGGGGAGCTGTTTTTT	CASSYSGTRNTGELFF
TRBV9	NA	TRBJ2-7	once	TGTGCCAGCAGCGAGGGGGTCACAGGGCAGCAGTACTTC	CASSEGVTGQQYF
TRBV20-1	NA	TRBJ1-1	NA	TGCAGTGCTGTAGGCACTGAAGCTTTCTTT	CSAVGTEAFF
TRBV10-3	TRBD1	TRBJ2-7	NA	TGTGCCATCAGTGATCCCGGGACAGAAACCTACGAGCAGTACTTC	CAISDPGTETYEQYF
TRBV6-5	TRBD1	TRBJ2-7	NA	TGTGCCAGCAGTTCCGCGACAGGGGTCGAGCAGTACTTC	CASSSATGVEQYF
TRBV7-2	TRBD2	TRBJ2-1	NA	TGTGCCAGCAGCCCCTATAGCGGGAAGCAGTTCTTC	CASSPYSGKQFF
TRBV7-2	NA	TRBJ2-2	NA	TGTGCCAGCAGCTTCGTCACCGGGGAGCTGTTTTTT	CASSFVTGELFF
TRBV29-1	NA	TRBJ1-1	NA	TGCAGCGTTGATAGGAACAGGGTAGAAGCTTTCTTT	CSVDRNRVEAFF
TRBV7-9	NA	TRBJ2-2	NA	TGTGCCAGCAGCTTAGAACTAAAAACGGGGGAGCTGTTTTTT	CASSLELKTGELFF
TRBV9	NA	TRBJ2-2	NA	TGTGCCAGCAGCGTAGGCGGGACGAACACCGGGGAGCTGTTTTTT	CASSVGGTNTGELFF
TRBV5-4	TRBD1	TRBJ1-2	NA	TGTGCCAGCAGCTTGGGGACAGGGTCGGACTATGGCTACACCTTC	CASSLGTGSDYGYTF
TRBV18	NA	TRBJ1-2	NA	TGTGCCAGCTCACCACCGTTTGTCGGCTATGGCTACACCTTC	CASSPPFVGYGYTF
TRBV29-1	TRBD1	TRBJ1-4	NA	TGCAGCGTTGAAATGGGACAGTCCAGAAAACTGTTTTTT	CSVEMGQSRKLFF
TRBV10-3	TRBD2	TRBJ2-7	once	TGTGCCATCAGGAGAGATAGCGGGAACTACGAGCAGTACTTC	CAIRRDSGNYEQYF
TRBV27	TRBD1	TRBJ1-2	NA	TGTGCCAGCAGTTTATCGACAGGGGCCTTCTATGGCTACACCTTC	CASSLSTGAFYGYTF
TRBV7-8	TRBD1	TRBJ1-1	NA	TGTGCCAGCAGCCACAGGGGGCGGGAAGCTTTCTTT	CASSHRGREAFF
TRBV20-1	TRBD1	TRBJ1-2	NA	TGCAGTGCTAGTTCAGGGGGCTATGGCTACACCTTC	CSASSGGYGYTF
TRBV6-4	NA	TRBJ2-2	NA	TGTGCCAGCAGCCGTACAGAGGGGTACACCGGGGAGCTGTTTTTT	CASSRTEGYTGELFF
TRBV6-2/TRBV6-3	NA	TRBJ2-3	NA	TGTGCCAGCAGTGATAGTGGGACCCCAGATACGCAGTATTTT	CASSDSGTPDTQYF